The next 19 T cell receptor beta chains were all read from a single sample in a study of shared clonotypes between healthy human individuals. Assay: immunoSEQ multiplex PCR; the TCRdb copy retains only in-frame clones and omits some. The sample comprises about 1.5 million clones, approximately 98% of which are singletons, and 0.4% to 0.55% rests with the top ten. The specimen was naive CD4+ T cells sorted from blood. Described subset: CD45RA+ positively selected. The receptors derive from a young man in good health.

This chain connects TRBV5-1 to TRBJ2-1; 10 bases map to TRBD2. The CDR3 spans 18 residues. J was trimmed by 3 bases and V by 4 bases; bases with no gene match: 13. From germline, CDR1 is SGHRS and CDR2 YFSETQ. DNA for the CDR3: TGCGCCAGCAGCCGTATTCGGACTAGCGGCGGGGTCTACAATGAGCAGTTCTTC. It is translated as CASSRIRTSGGVYNEQFF.

CDR3 loop: CASSLAQGSNQPQHF. As DNA, the CDR3 is TGTGCCAGCAGCTTAGCTCAGGGATCAAATCAGCCCCAGCATTTT. V is TRBV7-2 and J is TRBJ1-5; D possibly corresponds to TRBD1 (5 bases). The CDR3 runs to 15 residues. Germline values: CDR1 SGHTA, CDR2 FQGNSA. The germline V and J ends were trimmed by 0 bases and 4 bases, with 10 bases remaining between them.

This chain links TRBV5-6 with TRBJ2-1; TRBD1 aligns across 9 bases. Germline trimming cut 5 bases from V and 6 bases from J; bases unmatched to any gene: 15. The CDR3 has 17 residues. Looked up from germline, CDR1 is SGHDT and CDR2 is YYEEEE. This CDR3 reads CASRPTSRDRVFNEQFF. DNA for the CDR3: TGTGCCAGCAGACCCACTTCACGGGACAGGGTCTTCAATGAGCAGTTCTTC.

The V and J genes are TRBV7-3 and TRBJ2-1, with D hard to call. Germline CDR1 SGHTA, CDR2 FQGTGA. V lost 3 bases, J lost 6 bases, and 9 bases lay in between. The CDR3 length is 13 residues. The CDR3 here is CASSFPHGNEQFF. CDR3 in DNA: TGTGCCAGCAGCTTTCCACACGGCAATGAGCAGTTCTTC.

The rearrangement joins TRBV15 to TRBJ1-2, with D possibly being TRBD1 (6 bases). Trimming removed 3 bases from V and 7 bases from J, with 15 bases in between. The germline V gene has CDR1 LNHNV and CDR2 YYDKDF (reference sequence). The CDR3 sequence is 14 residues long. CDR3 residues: CATSRRQASFGYTF. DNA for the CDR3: TGTGCCACCAGCAGGAGACAGGCTAGCTTTGGCTACACCTTC.

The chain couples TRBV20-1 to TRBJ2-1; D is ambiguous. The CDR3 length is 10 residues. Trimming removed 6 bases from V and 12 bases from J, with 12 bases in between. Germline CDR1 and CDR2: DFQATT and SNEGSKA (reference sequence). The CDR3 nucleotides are TGCAGTGCCCCCTTAATGGGGCAGTTCTTC. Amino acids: CSAPLMGQFF.

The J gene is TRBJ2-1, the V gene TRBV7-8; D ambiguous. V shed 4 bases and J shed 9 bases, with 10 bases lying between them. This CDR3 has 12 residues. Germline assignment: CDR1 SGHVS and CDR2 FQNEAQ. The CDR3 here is CASSSVQGEQFF. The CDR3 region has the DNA TGTGCCAGCAGCTCGGTCCAAGGTGAGCAGTTCTTC.

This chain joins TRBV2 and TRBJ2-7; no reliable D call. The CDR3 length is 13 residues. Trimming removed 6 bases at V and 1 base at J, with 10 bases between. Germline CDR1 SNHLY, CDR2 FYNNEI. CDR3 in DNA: TGTGCCAGCAGGGCCACTCGGTCCTACGAGCAGTACTTC. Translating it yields CASRATRSYEQYF. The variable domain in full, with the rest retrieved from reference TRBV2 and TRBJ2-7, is EPEVTQTPSHQVTQMGQEVILRCVPISNHLYFYWYRQILGQKVEFLVSFYNNEISEKSEIFDDQFSVERPDGSNFTLKIRSTKLEDSAMYFCASRATRSYEQYFGPGTRLTVT.

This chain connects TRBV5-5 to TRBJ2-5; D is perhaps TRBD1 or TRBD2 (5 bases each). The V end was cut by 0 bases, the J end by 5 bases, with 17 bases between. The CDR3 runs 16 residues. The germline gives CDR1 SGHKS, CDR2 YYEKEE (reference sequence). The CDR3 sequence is CASSLALGVFMETQYF. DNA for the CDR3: TGTGCCAGCAGCTTGGCTCTGGGGGTGTTCATGGAGACCCAGTACTTC.

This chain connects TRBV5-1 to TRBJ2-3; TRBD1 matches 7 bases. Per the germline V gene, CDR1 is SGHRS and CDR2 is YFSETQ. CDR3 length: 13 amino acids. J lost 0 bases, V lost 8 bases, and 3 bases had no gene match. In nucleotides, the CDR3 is TGCGCCAGTGGGACAGAAAGCACAGATACGCAGTATTTT. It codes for CASGTESTDTQYF.

The CDR3 is CASKVSSSYNEQFF. In DNA form, the CDR3 reads TGTGCCAGCAAGGTATCCAGCTCCTACAATGAGCAGTTCTTC. J is TRBJ2-1 and V is TRBV28; D is unresolved. CDR3 length: 14 residues. V was cut by 7 bases and J by 0 bases, with 10 bases left in between. Germline CDR1 and CDR2: MDHEN and SYDVKM. Filled out from reference TRBV28 and TRBJ2-1, the complete variable domain reads DVKVTQSSRYLVKRTGEKVFLECVQDMDHENMFWYRQDPGLGLRLIYFSYDVKMKEKGDIPEGYSVSREKKERFSLILESASTNQTSMYLCASKVSSSYNEQFFGPGTRLTVL.

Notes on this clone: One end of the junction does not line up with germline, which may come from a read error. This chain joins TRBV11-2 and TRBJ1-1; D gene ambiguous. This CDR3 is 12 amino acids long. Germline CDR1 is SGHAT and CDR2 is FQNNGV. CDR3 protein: CASSRNLREKLF. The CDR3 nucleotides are TGTGCCAGCAGCCGGAACCTACGGGAGAAACTCTTT. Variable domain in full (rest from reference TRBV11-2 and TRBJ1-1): EAGVAQSPRYKIIEKRQSVAFWCNPISGHATLYWYQQILGQGPKLLIQFQNNGVVDDSQLPKDRFSAERLKGVDSTLKIQPAKLEDSAVYLCASSRNLREKLFGQGTRLTVV.

CDR3 in amino acids: CSVDVRDRGQREQYF. CDR3 sequence (DNA): TGCAGCGTTGATGTTCGGGACAGGGGTCAGAGGGAGCAGTACTTC. This sequence joins TRBV29-1 and TRBJ2-7; 10 bases fit TRBD1. With V trimmed by 3 bases and J by 7 bases, 12 bases remained unmatched. Looked up from germline, CDR1 is SQVTM and CDR2 is ANQGSEA. CDR3 length equals 15 residues.

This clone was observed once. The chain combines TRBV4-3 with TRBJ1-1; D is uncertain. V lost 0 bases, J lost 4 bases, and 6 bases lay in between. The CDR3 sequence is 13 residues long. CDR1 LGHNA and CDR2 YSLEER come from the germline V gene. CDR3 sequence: CASSQDYPTEAFF. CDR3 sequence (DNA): TGCGCCAGCAGCCAAGATTACCCCACTGAAGCTTTCTTT.

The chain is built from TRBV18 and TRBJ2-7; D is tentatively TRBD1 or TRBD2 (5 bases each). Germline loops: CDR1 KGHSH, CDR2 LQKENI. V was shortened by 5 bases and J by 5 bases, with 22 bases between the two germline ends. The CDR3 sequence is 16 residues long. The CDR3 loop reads CASSSIAGTGNNEQYF. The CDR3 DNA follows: TGTGCCAGCTCATCAATTGCCGGGACGGGAAATAACGAGCAGTACTTC.

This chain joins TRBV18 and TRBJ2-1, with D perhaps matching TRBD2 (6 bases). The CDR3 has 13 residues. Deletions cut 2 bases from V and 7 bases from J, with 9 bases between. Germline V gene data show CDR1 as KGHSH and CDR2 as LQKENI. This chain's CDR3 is CASSPTRENEQFF. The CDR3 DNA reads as TGTGCCAGCTCACCAACACGGGAGAATGAGCAGTTCTTC. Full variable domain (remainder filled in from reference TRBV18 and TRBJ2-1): NAGVMQNPRHLVRRRGQEARLRCSPMKGHSHVYWYRQLPEEGLKFMVYLQKENIIDESGMPKERFSAEFPKEGPSILRIQQVVRGDSAAYFCASSPTRENEQFFGPGTRLTVL.

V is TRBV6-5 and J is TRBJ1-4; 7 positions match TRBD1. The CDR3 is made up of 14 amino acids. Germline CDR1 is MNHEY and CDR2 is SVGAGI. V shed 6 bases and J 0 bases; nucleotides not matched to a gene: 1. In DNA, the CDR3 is TGTGCCAGCAGGCAGGGGGCAACTAATGAAAAACTGTTTTTT. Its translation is CASRQGATNEKLFF.

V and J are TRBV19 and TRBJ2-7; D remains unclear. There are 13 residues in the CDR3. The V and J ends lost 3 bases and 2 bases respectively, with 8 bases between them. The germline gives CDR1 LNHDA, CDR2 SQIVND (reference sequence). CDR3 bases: TGTGCCAGTAGTATCAACAGTCCCTACGAGCAGTACTTC. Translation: CASSINSPYEQYF.

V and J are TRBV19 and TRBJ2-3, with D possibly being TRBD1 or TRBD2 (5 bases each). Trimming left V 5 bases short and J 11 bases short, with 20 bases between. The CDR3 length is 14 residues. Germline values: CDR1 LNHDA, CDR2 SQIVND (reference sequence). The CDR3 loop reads CASSLGVPMMGQYF. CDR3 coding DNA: TGTGCCAGTAGTTTGGGGGTCCCGATGATGGGGCAGTATTTT.